This T cell receptor beta chain was documented in a study of response to subunit inactivated influenza vaccine. Whole-study findings and limits: Authors suggested seasonal influenza vaccinations each recruit few new T cells.

TCRdb re-called the RT-PCR reads with MiXCR, one entry per CDR3 protein. The data hold roughly 650,000 distinct CDR3 sequences, with around 16% observed a single time. This clonotype has a count of ten or more. The antigen remains undetermined. The ends were cut back, 5 bases at V and 5 bases at J, with 3 bases in the middle. CDR3 size: 10 residues. This receptor was obtained from a man aged 50 or older who received an inactivated influenza vaccine. The chain employs TRBV12-3 or TRBV12-4 and TRBJ2-5; D unclear. The sequencing used PBMCs from blood, collected roughly 13 days after vaccination. The CDR3 DNA follows: TGTGCCAGCAGTGGGGAGACCCAGTACTTC. It codes for CASSGETQYF.